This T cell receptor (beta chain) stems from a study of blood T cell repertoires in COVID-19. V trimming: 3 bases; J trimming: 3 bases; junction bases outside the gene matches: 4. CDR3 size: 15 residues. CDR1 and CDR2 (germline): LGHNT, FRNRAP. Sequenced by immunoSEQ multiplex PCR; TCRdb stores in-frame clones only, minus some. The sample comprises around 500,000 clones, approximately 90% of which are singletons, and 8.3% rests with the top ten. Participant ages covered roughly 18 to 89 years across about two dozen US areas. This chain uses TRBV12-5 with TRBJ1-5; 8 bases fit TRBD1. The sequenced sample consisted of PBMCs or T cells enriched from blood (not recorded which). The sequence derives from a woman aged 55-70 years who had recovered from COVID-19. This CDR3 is CASGFGQGPNQPQHF. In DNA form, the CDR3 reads TGTGCTAGTGGTTTCGGACAGGGCCCCAATCAGCCCCAGCATTTT.